These 10 T cell receptor beta chains were all obtained from the same sample, sequenced in a study. TCRdb re-called the 5' RACE reads with MiXCR, one entry per CDR3 protein. The data contain about 55,000 distinct CDR3 sequences, roughly a sixth of them singletons. The specimen was naive CD4+ T cells sorted from blood. The sample's subset: naive CD4+ T cells, CD4+CD45RA+CD25-. These receptors were obtained from a female donor with breast cancer.

This clonotype was observed a few times. The CDR3, as DNA: TGTGCCAGTACAGGGGAATCCGGGGAGCTGTTTTTT. Its translation: CASTGESGELFF. The chain recombines TRBV5-6 with TRBJ2-2; 7 bases line up with TRBD1. The germline CDR1 and CDR2 sequences are SGHDT and YYEEEE. There are 12 residues in the CDR3. Trimming cost V 8 bases and J 6 bases; bases outside gene matches: 4.

On this clonotype itself: This may be a read error: a much more frequent sequence differs by one nucleotide. The V call is TRBV12-3 or TRBV12-4, the J call TRBJ2-3, with D possibly matching TRBD2 (5 bases). CDR3 length: 14 amino acids. The CDR3 DNA follows: TGTGCCAGCAGTCGAACCCGGGGTGTAGATACGCAGGATTTT. Translated: CASSRTRGVDTQDF.

The chain carries TRBV5-5 and TRBJ2-7, with D possibly being TRBD1 (6 bases). Trimming left V 4 bases short and J 1 base short, with 12 bases between. Germline V gene lookup returns CDR1 SGHKS and CDR2 YYEKEE (reference sequence). The CDR3 contains 14 residues. CDR3 coding DNA: TGTGCCAGCAGCCGAGCCCAGGGGTCCTACGAGCAGTACTTC. Encoded protein: CASSRAQGSYEQYF.

The chain joins TRBV2 to TRBJ2-3, with 14 bases lining up with TRBD2. The germline gives CDR1 SNHLY, CDR2 FYNNEI. J lost 6 bases, V lost 7 bases, and 6 bases had no gene match. The CDR3 spans 15 residues. The CDR3 bases are TGTGCCAGCAACGAGGGACTAGCGGGAGCTGATACGCAGTATTTT. Protein sequence: CASNEGLAGADTQYF.

This clonotype was seen a few times. The chain combines TRBV20-1 with TRBJ2-5; no clear D gene. V lost 2 bases to trimming and J lost 4 bases, with 11 bases between them. The CDR3 covers 13 residues. Germline assignment: CDR1 DFQATT and CDR2 SNEGSKA (reference sequence). The CDR3 nucleotides read TGCAGTGCTAGACGGACGAAGTTAGAGACCCAGTACTTC. Its protein product is CSARRTKLETQYF.

This clonotype came up a few times. The rearrangement uses TRBV10-3 and TRBJ2-7; D may match TRBD1 or TRBD2 (7 bases each). This CDR3 region has 19 residues. Germline CDR1 is ENHRY and CDR2 is SYGVKD. V lost 4 bases to trimming and J lost 0 bases, with 25 bases between them. The CDR3 sequence is CAISARGDSLSPSSYEQYF. In nucleotides, the CDR3 is TGTGCCATCAGTGCCCGGGGGGACAGCCTAAGCCCAAGCTCCTACGAGCAGTACTTC.

The chain employs TRBV4-1 and TRBJ2-7, with TRBD2 matching over 9 bases. The V gene end was trimmed by 2 bases and the J gene end by 7 bases; junction bases not matched to a gene: 12. Germline lookup yields CDR1 MGHRA and CDR2 YSYEKL. The CDR3 has 16 amino acids. CDR3 residues: CASSQRTGGRAREQYF. DNA for the CDR3: TGCGCCAGCAGCCAAAGAACCGGCGGGAGGGCTAGAGAGCAGTACTTC.

The chain carries TRBV24-1 and TRBJ2-3; D might be TRBD1 or TRBD2, each matching 6 bases. Trimming stripped 9 bases from V and 2 bases from J, with 20 bases between. Germline V lookup: CDR1 KGHDR, CDR2 SFDVKD. The CDR3 spans 16 residues. The CDR3 sequence is CATAPRAGDFTDTQYF. In nucleotides, the CDR3 is TGTGCCACCGCCCCCCGGGCAGGGGACTTCACAGATACGCAGTATTTT.

A few counts support this clonotype. The chain combines TRBV2 with TRBJ1-1; 8 bases are a match to TRBD1. CDR1 SNHLY and CDR2 FYNNEI come from the germline V gene. CDR3 length: 15 amino acids. V dropped 7 bases and J dropped 0; count of bases not matched to a gene: 7. CDR3 sequence: CASNRQGIMNTEAFF. CDR3 DNA: TGTGCCAGCAACCGACAGGGGATTATGAACACTGAAGCTTTCTTT. Using reference TRBV2 and TRBJ1-1 for the parts outside the CDR3, the full variable domain is EPEVTQTPSHQVTQMGQEVILRCVPISNHLYFYWYRQILGQKVEFLVSFYNNEISEKSEIFDDQFSVERPDGSNFTLKIRSTKLEDSAMYFCASNRQGIMNTEAFFGQGTRLTVV.

This clonotype was observed many times. The CDR3 nucleotides read TGTGCCAGCATAACGACGGGACTCAGCACAGATACGCAGTATTTT. Residues: CASITTGLSTDTQYF. The V and J genes are TRBV7-2 and TRBJ2-3; tentative D call: TRBD2 (6 bases). The CDR3 totals 15 residues. CDR1 is SGHTA and CDR2 is FQGNSA in the germline V gene. Trimming stripped 7 bases from V and 0 bases from J, with 14 bases between.